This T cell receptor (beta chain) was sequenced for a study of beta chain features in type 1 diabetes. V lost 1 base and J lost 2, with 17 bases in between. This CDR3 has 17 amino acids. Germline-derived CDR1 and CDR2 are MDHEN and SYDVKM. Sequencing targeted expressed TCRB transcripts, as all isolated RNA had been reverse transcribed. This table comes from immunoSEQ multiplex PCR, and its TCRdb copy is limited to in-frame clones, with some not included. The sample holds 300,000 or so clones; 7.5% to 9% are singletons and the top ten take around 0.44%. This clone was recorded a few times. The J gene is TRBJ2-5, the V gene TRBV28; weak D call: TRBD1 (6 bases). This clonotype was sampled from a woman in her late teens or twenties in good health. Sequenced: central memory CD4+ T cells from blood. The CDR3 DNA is TGTGCCAGCAGTTTATCCAAAAGTAGGGGGATTCAAGAGACCCAGTACTTC. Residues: CASSLSKSRGIQETQYF.